This T cell receptor beta chain was observed in a study of T-cell memory formation after mild COVID-19. Study findings and constraints: Contracting clones from day 15 to 85 had balanced CD4/CD8; later expanders favoured CD4+. The appearance of some responding clones in pre-infection memory suggested that cross-reactive memory joined.

This clonotype was counted at least ten times. Its specificity is unknown. cDNA libraries for TCR alpha and TCR beta, carrying sample barcodes and UMIs, came from 5'RACE with constant-segment primers. Using its own MiXCR run on the 5' RACE reads, TCRdb lists one record per CDR3 protein. The sample yields hundreds of thousands of distinct CDR3 sequences, approximately 15% seen once. Sequences were obtained from PBMCs or a T cell subset sorted from them (not recorded which). The receptor's source is a man aged 18-30 years who had mild COVID-19 (a few samples of this study predate the infection). Cell type and time point are not known.

The CDR3: CASSLSGTGTYEQYV. CDR3 nucleotides: TGTGCCAGCAGCTTATCCGGGACAGGGACCTACGAGCAGTACGTC. The chain joins TRBV7-9 to TRBJ2-7, with 9 positions matching TRBD1. CDR3 length equals 15 residues. Per the germline V gene, CDR1 is SEHNR and CDR2 is FQNEAQ (reference sequence). V trimming: 2 bases; J trimming: 2 bases; junction bases outside the gene matches: 4.